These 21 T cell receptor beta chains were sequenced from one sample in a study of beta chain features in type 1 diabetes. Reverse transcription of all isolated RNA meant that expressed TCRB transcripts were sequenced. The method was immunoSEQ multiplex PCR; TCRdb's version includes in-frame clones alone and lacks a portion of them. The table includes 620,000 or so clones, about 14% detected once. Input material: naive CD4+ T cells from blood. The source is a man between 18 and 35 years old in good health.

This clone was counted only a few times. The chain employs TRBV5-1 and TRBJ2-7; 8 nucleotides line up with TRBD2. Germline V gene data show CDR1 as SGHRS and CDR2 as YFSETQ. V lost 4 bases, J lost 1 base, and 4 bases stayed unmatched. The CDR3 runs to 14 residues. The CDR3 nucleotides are TGCGCCAGCAGCGGAGCGGGAGTGTCCTACGAGCAGTACTTC. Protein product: CASSGAGVSYEQYF.

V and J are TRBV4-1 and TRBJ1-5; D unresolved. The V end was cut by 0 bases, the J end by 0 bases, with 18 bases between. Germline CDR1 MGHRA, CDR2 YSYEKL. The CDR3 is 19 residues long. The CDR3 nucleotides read TGCGCCAGCAGCCAAGATGGGTCCTACTTTGGGCTTAGCAATCAGCCCCAGCATTTT. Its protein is CASSQDGSYFGLSNQPQHF.

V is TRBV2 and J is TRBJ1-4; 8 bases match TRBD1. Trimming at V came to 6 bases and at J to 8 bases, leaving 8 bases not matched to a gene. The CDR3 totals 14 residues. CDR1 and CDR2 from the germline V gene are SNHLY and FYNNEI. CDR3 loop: CASRRTGSEEKLFF. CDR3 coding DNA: TGTGCCAGCAGGAGGACAGGGTCTGAGGAAAAACTGTTTTTT.

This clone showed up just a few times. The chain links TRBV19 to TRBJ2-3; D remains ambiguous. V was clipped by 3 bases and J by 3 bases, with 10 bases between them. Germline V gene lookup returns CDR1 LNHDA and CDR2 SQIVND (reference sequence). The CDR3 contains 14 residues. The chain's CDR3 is CASSIWQKTDTQYF. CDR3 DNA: TGTGCCAGTAGTATTTGGCAGAAAACAGATACGCAGTATTTT.

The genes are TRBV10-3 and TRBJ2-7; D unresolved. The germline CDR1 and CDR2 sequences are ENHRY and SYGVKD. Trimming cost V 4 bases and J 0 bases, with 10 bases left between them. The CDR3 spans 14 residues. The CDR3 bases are TGTGCCATCAGTGCGCTGGCGAGCTCCTACGAGCAGTACTTC. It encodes CAISALASSYEQYF.

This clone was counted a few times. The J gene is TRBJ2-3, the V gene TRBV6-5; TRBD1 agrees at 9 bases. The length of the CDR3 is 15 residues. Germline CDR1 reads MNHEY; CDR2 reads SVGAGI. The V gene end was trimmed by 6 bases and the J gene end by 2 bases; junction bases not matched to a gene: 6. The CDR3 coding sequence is TGTGCCAGCAGCCGCCGGACAGGGGTCACAGATACGCAGTATTTT. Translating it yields CASSRRTGVTDTQYF.

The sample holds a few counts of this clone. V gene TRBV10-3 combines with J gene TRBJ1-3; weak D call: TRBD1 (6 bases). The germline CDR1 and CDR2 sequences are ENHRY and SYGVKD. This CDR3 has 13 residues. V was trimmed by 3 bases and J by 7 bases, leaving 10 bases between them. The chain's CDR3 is CAISDTRGNTIYF. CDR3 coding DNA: TGTGCCATCAGTGATACCAGGGGCAACACCATATATTTT.

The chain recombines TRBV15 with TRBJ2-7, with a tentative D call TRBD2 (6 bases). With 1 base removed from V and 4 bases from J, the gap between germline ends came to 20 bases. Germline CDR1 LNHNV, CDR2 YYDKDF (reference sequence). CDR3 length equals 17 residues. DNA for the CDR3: TGTGCCACCAGCAGAGCCCGGGGTACGGGAGATCTTTACGAGCAGTACTTC. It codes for CATSRARGTGDLYEQYF.

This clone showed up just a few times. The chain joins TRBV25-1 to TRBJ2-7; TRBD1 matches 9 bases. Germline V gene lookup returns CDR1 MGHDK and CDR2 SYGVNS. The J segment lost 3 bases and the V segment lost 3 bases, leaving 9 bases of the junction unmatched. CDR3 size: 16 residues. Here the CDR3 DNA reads TGTGCCAGCAGTGACGGTCTCCGGGACAGGGACTACGAGCAGTACTTC. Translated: CASSDGLRDRDYEQYF.

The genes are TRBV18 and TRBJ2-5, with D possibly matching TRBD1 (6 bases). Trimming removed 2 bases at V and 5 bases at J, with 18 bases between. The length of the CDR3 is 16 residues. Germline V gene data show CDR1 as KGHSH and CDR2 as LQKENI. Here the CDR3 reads CASSPNRDTGVETQYF. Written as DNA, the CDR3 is TGTGCCAGCTCACCAAACCGGGACACTGGAGTTGAGACCCAGTACTTC.

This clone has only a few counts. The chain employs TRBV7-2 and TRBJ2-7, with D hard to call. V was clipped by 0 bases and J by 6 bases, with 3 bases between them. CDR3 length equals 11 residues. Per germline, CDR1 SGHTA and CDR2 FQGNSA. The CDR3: CASSLAREQYF. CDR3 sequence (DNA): TGTGCCAGCAGCTTAGCGCGCGAGCAGTACTTC.

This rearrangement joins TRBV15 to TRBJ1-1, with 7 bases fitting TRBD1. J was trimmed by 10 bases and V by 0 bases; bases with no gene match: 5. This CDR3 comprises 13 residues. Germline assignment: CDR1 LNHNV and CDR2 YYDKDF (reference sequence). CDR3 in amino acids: CATSRDQQGPAFF. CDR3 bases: TGTGCCACCAGCAGAGACCAACAGGGGCCAGCTTTCTTT.

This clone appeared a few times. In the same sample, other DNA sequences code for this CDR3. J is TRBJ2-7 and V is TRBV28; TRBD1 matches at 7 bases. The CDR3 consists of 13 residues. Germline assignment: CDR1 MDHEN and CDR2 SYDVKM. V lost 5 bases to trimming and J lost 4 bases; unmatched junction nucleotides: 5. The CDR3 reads CASSLDRAYEQYF. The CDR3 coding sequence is TGTGCCAGCAGTCTAGACAGGGCGTACGAGCAGTACTTC.

CDR3 coding DNA: TGTGCCCCCCAAGGTGGGAAAGCGTACTACGAGCAGTACTTC. This translates into CAPQGGKAYYEQYF. The V and J genes are TRBV27 and TRBJ2-7; D uncertain. The CDR3 is made up of 14 amino acids. Germline CDR1 and CDR2: MNHEY and SMNVEV (reference sequence). Trimming stripped 11 bases from V and 3 bases from J, with 20 bases between.

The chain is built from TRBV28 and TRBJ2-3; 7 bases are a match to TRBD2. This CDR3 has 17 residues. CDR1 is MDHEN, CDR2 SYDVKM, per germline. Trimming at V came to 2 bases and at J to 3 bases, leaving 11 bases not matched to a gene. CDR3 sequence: CASSLNRASGQTDTQYF. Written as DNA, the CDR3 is TGTGCCAGCAGTTTAAACCGAGCTAGCGGTCAGACAGATACGCAGTATTTT.

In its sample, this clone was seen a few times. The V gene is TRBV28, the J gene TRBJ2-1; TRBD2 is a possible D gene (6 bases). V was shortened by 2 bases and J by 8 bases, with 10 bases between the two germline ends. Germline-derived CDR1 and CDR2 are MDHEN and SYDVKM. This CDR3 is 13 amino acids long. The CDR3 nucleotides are TGTGCCAGCAGTTTAGGGGGGTTGGATGAGCAGTTCTTC. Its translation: CASSLGGLDEQFF.

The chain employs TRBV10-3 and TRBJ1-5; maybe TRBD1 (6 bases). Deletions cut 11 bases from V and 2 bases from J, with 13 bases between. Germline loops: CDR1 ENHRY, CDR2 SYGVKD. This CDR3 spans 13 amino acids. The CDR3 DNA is TGTGCCGCCCACAGGGATCGCAATCAGCCCCAGCATTTT. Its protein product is CAAHRDRNQPQHF.

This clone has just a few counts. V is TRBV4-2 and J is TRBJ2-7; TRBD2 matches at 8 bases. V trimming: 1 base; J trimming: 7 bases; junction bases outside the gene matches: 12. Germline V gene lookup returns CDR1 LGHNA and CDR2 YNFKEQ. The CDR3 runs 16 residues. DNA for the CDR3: TGTGCCAGCAGCCAAGGTGGCGGGAGGACTTCTAGGGAGCAGTACTTC. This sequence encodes CASSQGGGRTSREQYF.

The CDR3 region has the DNA TGTGCCAGCAGCTCAAAACAGGGCTGGGAGACCCAGTACTTC. Encoded protein: CASSSKQGWETQYF. The chain combines TRBV5-6 with TRBJ2-5; maybe TRBD1 (6 bases). V was cut by 3 bases and J by 5 bases, with 14 bases left in between. Germline CDR1 reads SGHDT; CDR2 reads YYEEEE. The length of the CDR3 is 14 residues.

This chain's CDR3 is CASSLIRDSSNYGYTF. DNA of the CDR3: TGTGCCAGCAGCTTAATAAGGGACAGCTCTAACTATGGCTACACCTTC. The chain couples TRBV5-4 to TRBJ1-2, with 7 bases fitting TRBD1. Germline CDR1 SGHNT, CDR2 YYREEE (reference sequence). V dropped 2 bases and J dropped 0; count of bases not matched to a gene: 7. CDR3 length equals 16 residues.

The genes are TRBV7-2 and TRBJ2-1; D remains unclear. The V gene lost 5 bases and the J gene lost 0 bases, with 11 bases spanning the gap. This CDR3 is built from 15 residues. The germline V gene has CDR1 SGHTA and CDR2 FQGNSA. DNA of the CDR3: TGTGCCAGCAGCGAGAACTGGAGCTCCTACAATGAGCAGTTCTTC. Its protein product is CASSENWSSYNEQFF.